This entry lists 30 T cell receptor beta chains sequenced from one sample in a study of blood T cell repertoires in COVID-19. Generated by immunoSEQ multiplex PCR, the TCRdb table keeps only in-frame clones and is missing some. The sample holds 200,000 to 300,000 clones, around 88% seen once. Material for sequencing was PBMCs or T cells enriched from blood (not recorded which). The receptors were gathered from a woman in her forties with acute COVID-19.

V and J are TRBV11-3 and TRBJ1-1, with D uncertain. The germline V gene encodes CDR1 SGHNT and CDR2 YENEEA. This CDR3 comprises 14 residues. V lost 7 bases to trimming and J lost 2 bases, with 14 bases between them. This CDR3 is CASTPSRVNTEAFF. The CDR3 DNA sequence: TGTGCCAGCACGCCCTCCCGGGTCAACACTGAAGCTTTCTTT.

The rearrangement joins TRBV18 to TRBJ1-2; maybe TRBD1 (5 bases). Trimming removed 1 base from V and 3 bases from J, with 18 bases in between. This CDR3 is 17 amino acids long. Germline assignment: CDR1 KGHSH and CDR2 LQKENI. The CDR3, as DNA: TGTGCCAGCTCACCACTCATCCAATTGCAGGGTGACTATGGCTACACCTTC. It is translated as CASSPLIQLQGDYGYTF.

The J gene is TRBJ1-2, the V gene TRBV27; D is perhaps TRBD1 (6 bases). V shed 6 bases and J shed 8 bases, with 19 bases lying between them. Germline values: CDR1 MNHEY, CDR2 SMNVEV (reference sequence). The CDR3 is 14 residues long. In nucleotides, the CDR3 is TGTGCCAGCAGAAGGGACATAGGGCTCCGCGGCTACACCTTC. It specifies CASRRDIGLRGYTF.

This chain connects TRBV10-2 to TRBJ1-4, with D perhaps TRBD1 (5 bases). This CDR3 spans 14 amino acids. Per the germline V gene, CDR1 is WSHSY and CDR2 is SAAADI. Between the trimmed V and J ends, which lost 7 bases and 4 bases, there was a span of 13 bases. The CDR3 coding sequence is TGCGCCAGCAACCCAGGGATAGTTAATGAAAAACTGTTTTTT. This translates into CASNPGIVNEKLFF.

The J gene is TRBJ2-1, the V gene TRBV7-2; 8 nucleotides align to TRBD2. After removal of 4 bases from V and 7 bases from J, the junction contained 6 bases not matched to a gene. The CDR3 spans 14 residues. Germline V CDR1 and CDR2: SGHTA, FQGNSA. The DNA for the CDR3 is TGTGCCAGCAGCTCAGCGGGAGTAGGGAATGAGCAGTTCTTC. Its protein is CASSSAGVGNEQFF.

The V gene is TRBV3-1 (or the pseudogene TRBV3-2), the J gene TRBJ2-7; 14 bases line up with TRBD2. The CDR3 runs to 16 residues. V shed 4 bases, J shed 0 bases, and the junction held 2 bases outside the gene matches. The germline V gene has CDR1 LGHDT and CDR2 YNNKEL (reference sequence). This CDR3 reads CASSRTSGGPSYEQYF. CDR3 sequence (DNA): TGTGCCAGCAGCCGGACTAGCGGGGGGCCCTCCTACGAGCAGTACTTC.

The gene calls are TRBV10-2 and TRBJ1-5; TRBD1 is a possible D gene (5 bases). Germline V gives CDR1 WSHSY, CDR2 SAAADI. V was clipped by 8 bases and J by 4 bases, with 12 bases between them. The CDR3 contains 13 residues. In nucleotides, the CDR3 is TGCGCCAGCCGGGCAGGGCGTAATCAGCCCCAGCATTTT. Residues: CASRAGRNQPQHF.

The chain carries TRBV18 and TRBJ1-5; no definite D call. V was cut by 2 bases and J by 1 base, with 6 bases left in between. Germline CDR1 and CDR2: KGHSH and LQKENI. The CDR3 is 14 amino acids. CDR3 in amino acids: CASSPTQSNQPQHF. The CDR3 DNA sequence: TGTGCCAGCTCACCAACACAGAGCAATCAGCCCCAGCATTTT.

The chain employs TRBV6-2 or TRBV6-3 and TRBJ1-1; a weak D match, TRBD1 (6 bases). CDR1 MNHEY and CDR2 SVGEGT come from the germline V gene. The CDR3 is 11 residues long. V dropped 5 bases and J dropped 9 bases, with 10 bases sitting between them. CDR3 amino acids: CASSRRDKAFF. The CDR3 DNA follows: TGTGCCAGCAGTCGTCGGGACAAAGCTTTCTTT.

The chain links TRBV19 to TRBJ1-5; 8 bases are shared with TRBD1. The CDR3 has 17 residues. Germline V gene sequence: CDR1 LNHDA, CDR2 SQIVND (reference sequence). Trimming at V came to 4 bases and at J to 3 bases, leaving 11 bases not matched to a gene. CDR3 sequence (DNA): TGTGCCAGTAGTAGTGGACAGGGCGATGGGATCAATCAGCCCCAGCATTTT. Protein product: CASSSGQGDGINQPQHF.

J is TRBJ1-1 and V is TRBV14; D is unclear. Germline V gene data show CDR1 as SGHDN and CDR2 as FVKESK. The V and J ends lost 0 bases and 7 bases respectively, with 12 bases between them. CDR3 size: 14 residues. The CDR3 is CASSQEREKIEAFF. The CDR3 DNA follows: TGTGCCAGCAGCCAAGAGCGAGAGAAAATTGAAGCTTTCTTT.

CDR3 sequence reads: CASSPLREGRQFF. Written as DNA, the CDR3 is TGCGCCAGCAGTCCCCTCCGGGAGGGCCGGCAGTTCTTC. J is TRBJ2-1 and V is TRBV10-1, with 8 bases aligning to TRBD2. This CDR3 region has 13 residues. From germline, CDR1 is WNHNN and CDR2 SYGVQD (reference sequence). Trimming took 5 bases from V and 12 from J; bases not matched to a gene: 9.

This clone was recorded only once. The J gene is TRBJ2-1, the V gene TRBV19; D may be TRBD1 (5 bases). The CDR3 is 15 residues long. Per germline, CDR1 LNHDA and CDR2 SQIVND (reference sequence). The germline V and J ends were trimmed by 6 bases and 2 bases, with 14 bases remaining between them. This CDR3 reads CASSLLIGAYNEQFF. The CDR3 nucleotides are TGTGCCAGTAGCCTTCTTATAGGGGCCTACAATGAGCAGTTCTTC.

The gene calls are TRBV7-2 and TRBJ2-3; D possibly corresponds to TRBD2 (5 bases). V was shortened by 5 bases and J by 7 bases, with 13 bases between the two germline ends. In germline, CDR1 is SGHTA, CDR2 FQGNSA. The CDR3 is made up of 13 amino acids. CDR3 protein: CASSLGIANTQYF. CDR3 nucleotide sequence: TGTGCCAGCAGCCTCGGGATTGCAAATACGCAGTATTTT.

This chain uses TRBV9 with TRBJ1-1; a weak D match, TRBD1 (6 bases). The CDR3 is 15 amino acids. The germline V and J ends were trimmed by 5 bases and 2 bases, with 16 bases remaining between them. The V gene's germline CDR1 is SGDLS and CDR2 YYNGEE. CDR3 nucleotides: TGTGCCAGCAGGGAGACAGGTTCGACTAACACTGAAGCTTTCTTT. It yields the protein CASRETGSTNTEAFF.

The CDR3 DNA reads TGTGCCAGCAGCGCCCCAAGGCCTAGCGGGGGCTCCATGGGAGAGACCCAGTACTTC. Translated, it gives CASSAPRPSGGSMGETQYF. The chain couples TRBV6-2 or TRBV6-3 to TRBJ2-5; 10 bases align to TRBD2. V shed 6 bases, J shed 4 bases, and the junction held 20 bases outside the gene matches. The CDR3 length is 19 residues. The germline V gene encodes CDR1 MNHEY and CDR2 SVGEGT.

This clone has just a few counts. V and J are TRBV7-9 and TRBJ1-5; D possibly corresponds to TRBD1 (6 bases). Germline CDR1 and CDR2: SEHNR and FQNEAQ (reference sequence). This CDR3 is built from 14 residues. V was trimmed by 0 bases and J by 6 bases, leaving 9 bases between them. CDR3 amino acids: CASSLASRGQPQHF. The CDR3 nucleotides read TGTGCCAGCAGCTTAGCGAGCAGGGGTCAGCCCCAGCATTTT.

The chain carries TRBV7-2 and TRBJ1-5, with a weak D call TRBD1 (6 bases). Germline V gene lookup returns CDR1 SGHTA and CDR2 FQGNSA. This CDR3 region has 14 residues. Trimming left V 5 bases short and J 6 bases short, with 14 bases between. CDR3 in amino acids: CASSTQGFGQPQHF. The CDR3 region has the DNA TGTGCCAGCAGCACACAGGGTTTCGGTCAGCCCCAGCATTTT.

V gene TRBV10-3 combines with J gene TRBJ2-1; D not resolved. The germline V gene has CDR1 ENHRY and CDR2 SYGVKD. Trimming stripped 2 bases from V and 8 bases from J, with 10 bases between. CDR3 size: 13 residues. The CDR3 here is CAISENGEDEQFF. In nucleotides, the CDR3 is TGTGCCATCAGTGAGAATGGAGAGGATGAGCAGTTCTTC.

V and J are TRBV30 and TRBJ2-2, with D possibly TRBD1 on 5 matching bases. The germline V and J ends were trimmed by 2 bases and 5 bases, with 9 bases remaining between them. Germline values: CDR1 GTSNPN, CDR2 SVGIG (reference sequence). The CDR3 has 13 amino acids. The CDR3 DNA reads TGTGCCTGGAGTATCCAGGGAACCGGGGAGCTGTTTTTT. It encodes CAWSIQGTGELFF.

The rearrangement links TRBV6-2 or TRBV6-3 to TRBJ2-7, with D perhaps assigned TRBD1 or TRBD2 (5 bases each). The CDR3 runs 14 residues. With 8 bases removed from V and 5 bases from J, the gap between germline ends came to 19 bases. Looked up from germline, CDR1 is MNHEY and CDR2 is SVGEGT. CDR3 amino acids: CASRRGGSPNEQYV. DNA for the CDR3: TGTGCCAGCCGCCGGGGCGGCTCCCCGAACGAGCAGTACGTC.

This sequence joins TRBV15 and TRBJ1-3; 9 bases align to TRBD1. This CDR3 is 14 amino acids long. Per germline, CDR1 LNHNV and CDR2 YYDKDF (reference sequence). V dropped 5 bases and J dropped 6; count of bases not matched to a gene: 5. The CDR3 spells CATSEDRGVNTIYF. CDR3 coding DNA: TGTGCCACCAGCGAGGACAGGGGTGTAAACACCATATATTTT.

J is TRBJ2-5 and V is TRBV5-1; the D gene is possibly TRBD1 (5 bases). This CDR3 has 17 amino acids. Per the germline V gene, CDR1 is SGHRS and CDR2 is YFSETQ. V lost 4 bases and J 1 base, leaving 20 bases between the germline ends. The CDR3 spells CASSRTTAPLVQETQYF. Here the CDR3 DNA reads TGCGCCAGCAGCCGAACGACAGCCCCCCTTGTCCAAGAGACCCAGTACTTC.

The chain employs TRBV30 and TRBJ1-6; D perhaps matches TRBD1 (5 bases). Trimming stripped 0 bases from V and 7 bases from J, with 13 bases between. Per germline, CDR1 GTSNPN and CDR2 SVGIG (reference sequence). The CDR3 extends over 15 amino acids. For the CDR3, the DNA is TGTGCCTGGAGTGTTAGCGGGACTTTCAATTCACCCCTCCACTTT. As protein: CAWSVSGTFNSPLHF.

This chain uses TRBV7-8 with TRBJ2-4, with D unclear. Germline V gene sequence: CDR1 SGHVS, CDR2 FQNEAQ. The CDR3 sequence is 13 residues long. V gave up 4 bases and J gave up 3 bases, with 7 bases separating them. CDR3 sequence reads: CASSSTDKNIQYF. DNA of the CDR3: TGTGCCAGCAGCTCTACAGACAAAAACATTCAGTACTTC.

This clone was observed a single time. This rearrangement joins TRBV7-9 to TRBJ1-2, with 10 bases aligning to TRBD1. The CDR3 runs to 15 residues. J gave up 4 bases and V 5 bases, and 7 bases lay outside the gene matches. Germline values: CDR1 SEHNR, CDR2 FQNEAQ (reference sequence). The CDR3 DNA sequence: TGTGCCAGCAGCACCAGGGACAGGGGTGGCTATGGCTACACCTTC. It encodes CASSTRDRGGYGYTF.

The table lists this clone with a count of one. The CDR3, as DNA: TGTGCCAGCACCCAACCAATCCCAGGGGGCACTGAAGCTTTCTTT. Its translation is CASTQPIPGGTEAFF. The V call is TRBV6-5, the J call TRBJ1-1, with 7 bases matching TRBD1. The V and J ends lost 7 bases and 4 bases, in that order; junction bases with no gene match: 12. This CDR3 is built from 15 residues. From germline, CDR1 is MNHEY and CDR2 SVGAGI.

The V call is TRBV6-2 or TRBV6-3, the J call TRBJ2-1; 10 nucleotides line up with TRBD1. Germline-derived CDR1 and CDR2 are MNHEY and SVGEGT. The CDR3 length is 15 residues. The V segment lost 2 bases and the J segment 6 bases; nucleotides outside the gene matches: 4. The chain's CDR3 is CASSYRGQGINEQFF. In DNA, the CDR3 is TGTGCCAGCAGTTACCGGGGACAGGGGATCAATGAGCAGTTCTTC.

The CDR3 reads CASSYDGNQPQHF. The CDR3 bases are TGTGCCAGCAGCTACGACGGGAATCAGCCCCAGCATTTT. The J gene is TRBJ1-5, the V gene TRBV12-3 or TRBV12-4; D not resolved. Trimming took 6 bases from V and 4 from J, leaving 10 bases between them. This CDR3 has 13 residues.

The chain links TRBV7-2 to TRBJ1-1, with 9 nucleotides matching TRBD1. The CDR3 runs 14 residues. The junction had 14 bases not matched to a gene; V was cut back by 10 bases and J by 8 bases. The germline gives CDR1 SGHTA, CDR2 FQGNSA. CDR3 sequence: CATLRRVTGGEAFF. For the CDR3, the DNA is TGTGCCACTCTACGACGGGTTACAGGGGGCGAAGCTTTCTTT.